Listed below are T cell receptor beta chains from one sample, sequenced in a study of blood T cell repertoires in COVID-19. Some clones are missing from TCRdb's copy, which holds only in-frame ones; the method was immunoSEQ multiplex PCR. Here the sample spans about 200,000 clones, around 86% being singletons. Sequencing was done on a sample of PBMCs or T cells enriched from blood (not recorded which). The origin of the receptors is a woman between 50 and 59 years old with acute COVID-19. CDR3s include the opening cysteine and the closing phenylalanine or tryptophan. The D gene is left open where the match is weak. Clone size, where shown, is once, few, many, or a class for clones that have expanded.

>17|TRBJ2-7|TRBV6-2/TRBV6-3|-|TRBD2
CASSYPPGGGGSYEQYF
TGTGCCAGCAGTTACCCGCCCGGTGGGGGGGGTTCCTACGAGCAGTACTTC
>14|TRBJ2-7|TRBV4-1|-|-
CASSQGENRGEQYF
TGCGCCAGCAGCCAAGGAGAGAATAGAGGGGAGCAGTACTTC
>17|TRBJ2-4|TRBV11-2|once|TRBD1
CASSLVTWTGGNNIQYF
TGTGCCAGCAGCTTGGTTACCTGGACAGGGGGTAATAACATTCAGTACTTC
>16|TRBJ1-6|TRBV5-8|-|-
CASSLQGGTYNSPLHF
TGTGCCAGCAGCTTGCAGGGAGGAACCTATAATTCACCCCTCCACTTT
>16|TRBJ1-4|TRBV7-9|-|-
CASSAGSPTTNEKLFF
TGTGCCAGCAGCGCTGGGAGTCCTACAACTAATGAAAAACTGTTTTTT
>16|TRBJ2-1|TRBV28|-|TRBD2
CASSLVASGSYNEQFF
TGTGCCAGCAGTTTAGTGGCTAGCGGCTCCTACAATGAGCAGTTCTTC
>15|TRBJ2-1|TRBV4-1|once|-
CASRDSVGSYNEQFF
TGCGCCAGCCGGGATTCTGTGGGTTCCTACAATGAGCAGTTCTTC
>15|TRBJ2-5|TRBV19|-|TRBD2
CASSGLAEVQETQYF
TGTGCCAGTAGTGGACTAGCGGAGGTCCAAGAGACCCAGTACTTC
>15|TRBJ2-2|TRBV7-2|-|-
CASSLQSGHGGELFF
TGTGCCAGCAGCCTCCAAAGCGGGCATGGGGGGGAGCTGTTTTTT
>13|TRBJ2-7|TRBV6-5|-|-
CASSYHRDYEQYF
TGTGCCAGCAGTTACCACAGGGACTACGAGCAGTACTTC
>17|TRBJ1-4|TRBV19|-|TRBD1
CASSDPGTGKSNEKLFF
TGTGCCAGTAGTGATCCCGGGACAGGGAAATCTAATGAAAAACTGTTTTTT
>13|TRBJ2-7|TRBV19|-|-
CASSKARGYEQYF
TGTGCCAGTAGTAAGGCCAGGGGCTACGAGCAGTACTTC
>14|TRBJ1-2|TRBV19|-|TRBD1
CASRPDRGQYGYTF
TGTGCCAGTAGACCCGACAGGGGGCAATATGGCTACACCTTC
>14|TRBJ1-4|TRBV2|-|TRBD1
CASSVGTGEEKLFF
TGTGCCAGCAGTGTAGGGACAGGGGAGGAAAAACTGTTTTTT
>13|TRBJ2-7|TRBV2|few|TRBD1
CASAGQGVYEQYF
TGTGCCAGCGCAGGACAGGGAGTCTACGAGCAGTACTTC
>15|TRBJ2-5|TRBV3-1/TRBV3-2|-|TRBD2
CASGTSGTYQETQYF
TGTGCCAGCGGGACTAGCGGGACTTACCAAGAGACCCAGTACTTC
>14|TRBJ2-3|TRBV3-1/TRBV3-2|-|TRBD2
CASSGSGGTDTQYF
TGTGCCAGCAGCGGGAGCGGGGGTACAGATACGCAGTATTTT
>14|TRBJ1-5|TRBV6-6|-|-
CASILGEGYQPQHF
TGTGCCAGCATCCTAGGGGAGGGTTATCAGCCCCAGCATTTT
>13|TRBJ1-1|TRBV30|few|TRBD1
CAWRATGEAEAFF
TGTGCCTGGAGGGCGACAGGGGAGGCTGAAGCTTTCTTT
>17|TRBJ1-1|TRBV11-2|-|-
CASSPGWQGRWGTEAFF
TGTGCCAGCAGCCCCGGGTGGCAGGGGAGATGGGGTACTGAAGCTTTCTTT
>13|TRBJ2-7|TRBV5-1|-|-
CASSAGQYYEQYF
TGCGCCAGCAGCGCGGGACAGTACTACGAGCAGTACTTC
>13|TRBJ1-4|TRBV12-3/TRBV12-4|-|-
CASSSREDEKLFF
TGTGCCAGCAGTTCCAGGGAGGATGAAAAACTGTTTTTT